This T cell receptor (beta chain) was identified during a study of blood T cells in healthy people across ages (dated by TCRdb to between 2014 and 2017). Study-wide context: In model experiments, template switching captured about one uniquely barcoded TCR beta cDNA molecule for every two T cells. To track age-related changes in TCR beta repertoire diversity, the study relied on deep sequencing normalized with unique cDNA molecular identifiers. Donors were grouped into four age groups: young (average roughly 15 years), middle-aged (39), aged (about 60) and long-lived (about 90). To avoid experimental bias, donors of different ages were randomly spread across the sequencing lanes. Using the same blood draw, the study looked at two additional independent replicas of 1 million unique cDNA reads for two donors, one aged 18 to 30 and the other aged 80 or older. General findings and caveats noted by the study authors: Observed TCR beta diversity per million T cells fell roughly linearly with age, and a significant reduction was already apparent by age roughly 40. Estimates of total diversity based on one million sequenced T cells were regarded as lower bounds and as underestimates. Because profiling used bulk unsorted PBMCs, naive and antigen-experienced compartments could not be compared conclusively. A strong correlation was found between observed TCR beta diversity and the percentage of naive T cells measured by flow cytometry. Because the CMV infection status of the donors was unknown, age-related changes in expanded clonotypes may potentially have been confounded. Compared with the aged group, the long-lived group had more naive CD4+ T cells, fewer expanded clones and increased TCR diversity, a pattern suggesting age selection.

Systemically healthy Caucasian individuals from Russia, 35 to 40 in total and aged roughly 6 to 95 years, were included as donors. Each donor gave about 10 milliliters of peripheral blood, drawn into EDTA-treated Vacutainer tubes. PBMCs were isolated by Ficoll-Paque density-gradient centrifugation, with at least 7 million obtained per sample. Total RNA, at least 5 micrograms per sample, was extracted from PBMCs with Trizol reagent. Naive CD45RAhigh/CD27high T cell percentages were measured by flow cytometry on a PBMC aliquot from every donor. Preparation of the library involved 5' RACE. The instrument was an Illumina HiSeq 2500. A second PCR of roughly 7 to 11 cycles was performed with a sample-barcoded 5' primer and a J-beta primer mix. Each TCR beta cDNA molecule received a unique molecular identifier from a template-switch 5' adaptor carrying 12 random nucleotides. Each sample yielded at least 2.5 million CDR3-containing paired-end reads. All of the RNA was converted into first-strand cDNA using the Mint cDNA synthesis kit, with a TRBC-specific oligonucleotide serving as the primer. Following uracil-DNA glycosylase treatment, a first 18-cycle PCR with universal primers M1SS and BC2_uni_R was performed on all cDNA. As for the original processing: For normalization, 1 million high-quality reads were randomly selected from each sample, with every read carrying a distinct molecular identifier. Instead of being binned into consensus sequences, reads that shared molecular identifiers were thrown out. MiTCR, with a Q25 quality threshold and the strictest error-elimination algorithm, was used for CDR3 identification, clonotype clustering and error correction. Lower-bound total TCR beta diversity was estimated with a nonparametric unseen species model using Euler transformation. TCRdb passed the public sequencing reads through fastp at Q25 and MiXCR, retaining productive beta sequences. Entries that share a CDR3 protein sequence are merged under the most common genes and DNA. For this entry, the V and J calls and clone size follow TCRdb and not the study's own pipeline. This sample has around 1,700,000 distinct CDR3 sequences in its table, and 28% of those were observed once. Jointly, the top ten make up roughly 8.2% of the sample.

As for this clonotype: Its antigen is unknown. Nothing much larger sits one base from this clone, and base qualities are not available.

V and J lose 2 bases and 5 bases, and a span of 13 bases separates them. The cysteine opens and the phenylalanine closes a CDR3 of 15 amino acids. The retained sequence is limited to the CDR3, 45 bases, with the frame set at the first base. For CDR1 and CDR2, the germline V gene (reference sequence) lists LGHDT and YNNKEL. The sequencing input was blood. Here the chain combines TRBV3-1 and TRBJ2-1; a tentative D match to TRBD1 spans 6 bases. The origin of this receptor is a woman in her twenties or thirties in good health. The DNA is as follows: TGTGCCAGCAGCCAAACCGGACAGTCCAACAATGAGCAGTTCTTC. Its product reads: CASSQTGQSNNEQFF.